These T cell receptor beta chains were read from a single sample in a study of T-cell memory formation after mild COVID-19. TCRdb re-derived calls from the 5' RACE reads in MiXCR, one entry per CDR3 protein. The sample includes roughly 450,000 distinct CDR3 sequences, over 15% seen only once; the top ten take 10% to 15%. Sequenced input: PBMCs or a T cell subset sorted from them (not recorded which). The origin of the receptors is an adult woman who had mild COVID-19 (a few samples of this study predate the infection). Cell type and time point are not known. The CDR3 runs from the conserved cysteine through the conserved F or W. A D gene is named only where the DNA matches it firmly. For some rows the clone size is stated as once, few or many, or as a class when expanded; others skip it.

cdr3_nt	cdr3_aa	j_call	clone_size	d_call	cdr3_length	v_call
TGTGCCAGCACTGGACAGGGGGTGGGAGAGACCCAGTACTTC	CASTGQGVGETQYF	TRBJ2-5	few	TRBD1	14	TRBV12-3/TRBV12-4
TGCGCCAGCAGCCAAGGTCCTGGGCGGAACACCGGGGAGCTGTTTTTT	CASSQGPGRNTGELFF	TRBJ2-2	NA	NA	16	TRBV4-1
TGTGCCAGCAGCCAAGCGCCGGAATCCTATGGCTACACCTTC	CASSQAPESYGYTF	TRBJ1-2	few	NA	14	TRBV3-1
TGTGCCAGCAGTTACAAGGCGGTCACAAGCTATGGCTACACCTTC	CASSYKAVTSYGYTF	TRBJ1-2	NA	NA	15	TRBV6-6
TGTGCCAGCAGCCGAAACGGAGGGTCCACTGAAGCTTTCTTT	CASSRNGGSTEAFF	TRBJ1-1	few	NA	14	TRBV7-3
TGTGCCAGCAGCTTAGGGGGGCTCCCTGGTGAGCAGTACTTC	CASSLGGLPGEQYF	TRBJ2-7	few	NA	14	TRBV7-2
TGTGCCACCAGTTCATCAGGGTTCACCGGGGAGCTGTTTTTT	CATSSSGFTGELFF	TRBJ2-2	few	NA	14	TRBV24-1
TGTGCCAGCAGCTCCGACGAGATTACTTATGGCTACACCTTC	CASSSDEITYGYTF	TRBJ1-2	few	NA	14	TRBV5-6
TGTGCCAGCATCTATCGGGGGGGCATCGTCTACAATGAGCAGTTCTTC	CASIYRGGIVYNEQFF	TRBJ2-1	few	TRBD2	16	TRBV12-3/TRBV12-4
TGTGCCAGCAGCGTTACGCGAAGGGGAGAGGACAATGAGCAGTTCTTC	CASSVTRRGEDNEQFF	TRBJ2-1	few	NA	16	TRBV11-3
TGTGCCAGCAGTTACCAGACTAGCGGGAGTACGGAGACCCAGTACTTC	CASSYQTSGSTETQYF	TRBJ2-5	few	TRBD2	16	TRBV6-2/TRBV6-3
TGCGCCAGCAGCGCTACTTATAGCTCCTACAATGAGCAGTTCTTC	CASSATYSSYNEQFF	TRBJ2-1	few	NA	15	TRBV5-1
TGCGCCAGCAGCTTGGAAGGGACACACTACAATGAGCAGTTCTTC	CASSLEGTHYNEQFF	TRBJ2-1	many	NA	15	TRBV5-1
TGCGCCAGCAGCTCTCCTAACAGGGGACCCTACGAGCAGTACTTC	CASSSPNRGPYEQYF	TRBJ2-7	few	TRBD1	15	TRBV5-1
TGCGCCAGCAACCTCCAGGGAGGGAACTATGGCTACACCTTC	CASNLQGGNYGYTF	TRBJ1-2	many	NA	14	TRBV5-1
TGTGCCAGCAGGCCCCGTCGGGATGGAAACACCATATATTTT	CASRPRRDGNTIYF	TRBJ1-3	few	NA	14	TRBV6-6
TGTGCCAGCAGCTTAAAGGGGGGGTCCTACAATGAGCAGTTCTTC	CASSLKGGSYNEQFF	TRBJ2-1	few	NA	15	TRBV7-3
TGTGCCAGCAGTCCGGACTCAGCAGATACGCAGTATTTT	CASSPDSADTQYF	TRBJ2-3	few	NA	13	TRBV12-3/TRBV12-4
TGCAGCGCCCAGAGGACCGGGGAGCTGTTTTTT	CSAQRTGELFF	TRBJ2-2	few	NA	11	TRBV29-1
TGTGCCACCAGTGATTTAGCAGCGGGAAGGGATACGCAGTATTTT	CATSDLAAGRDTQYF	TRBJ2-3	few	TRBD2	15	TRBV24-1
TGTGCCAGCAGTCCTAACCCAGGGGGACGAAACATTCAGTACTTC	CASSPNPGGRNIQYF	TRBJ2-4	many	TRBD1	15	TRBV7-9
TGTGCCATCAGTGTTACCGGGTCCCAAAATGGCTACACCTTC	CAISVTGSQNGYTF	TRBJ1-2	few	NA	14	TRBV10-3
TGCAGCGTTGGACCCATTGGAAACACCATATATTTT	CSVGPIGNTIYF	TRBJ1-3	few	NA	12	TRBV29-1
TGCAGTGCTTCGCCCCAGGGGGCATGGAATCAGCCCCAGCATTTT	CSASPQGAWNQPQHF	TRBJ1-5	NA	TRBD1	15	TRBV20-1
TGTGCCAGCAGGTCCTTCCGGGACAGGGGATCCCCACCTGGTGGCTACACCTTC	CASRSFRDRGSPPGGYTF	TRBJ1-2	NA	TRBD1	18	TRBV6-2/TRBV6-3
TGTGCCAGCAGCCCCGTGGACGAGACCCAGTACTTC	CASSPVDETQYF	TRBJ2-5	NA	NA	12	TRBV5-5
TGTGCCAGCAGCTTTGGACAGGGAGGGAGCCAAGAGACCCAGTACTTC	CASSFGQGGSQETQYF	TRBJ2-5	NA	NA	16	TRBV7-2
TGCGCCAGCAGCTTGCCGGACATCTACAATGAGCAGTTCTTC	CASSLPDIYNEQFF	TRBJ2-1	many	NA	14	TRBV5-1
TGTGCCAGCACCTTACCGGACGGAAGGTTCCAAGAGACCCAGTACTTC	CASTLPDGRFQETQYF	TRBJ2-5	NA	NA	16	TRBV7-9
TGTGCCAGCAGTCCAGCTCGCTCCTACAATGAGCAGTTCTTC	CASSPARSYNEQFF	TRBJ2-1	NA	NA	14	TRBV12-3/TRBV12-4
TGTGCCAGCACCCGAACCGGGACAGGGTGGTCTGGGGCCAACGTCCTGACTTTC	CASTRTGTGWSGANVLTF	TRBJ2-6	NA	TRBD1	18	TRBV27
TGCAGCGTCCTTCGGAGGGGGAGCGCTCAAGAGACCCAGTACTTC	CSVLRRGSAQETQYF	TRBJ2-5	NA	NA	15	TRBV29-1
TGCGCCAGCAGCCATTCGGACACAGATACGCAGTATTTT	CASSHSDTDTQYF	TRBJ2-3	NA	NA	13	TRBV4-1
TGTGCCAGCAGTTTTGGTGGACTAGCGGGGGTAGAGACCCAGTACTTC	CASSFGGLAGVETQYF	TRBJ2-5	few	TRBD2	16	TRBV12-3/TRBV12-4
TGTGCCAGCAGAGGAATGCTGTACCAAGAGACCCAGTACTTC	CASRGMLYQETQYF	TRBJ2-5	NA	NA	14	TRBV11-2
TGTGCCAGCAGCCAGGGGACAGGAACCTACGAGCAGTACTTC	CASSQGTGTYEQYF	TRBJ2-7	many	TRBD1	14	TRBV7-2